This is a list of T cell receptor beta chains from one sample in a study of T cells in Graves' hyperthyroidism and ophthalmopathy. TCRdb passed the multiplex PCR reads through MiXCR, listing each CDR3 protein once. The repertoire holds around 350,000 distinct CDR3 sequences, with approximately 19% as singletons. The sample consisted of blood. The source is a young woman with Graves' hyperthyroidism. The CDR3 runs from the conserved cysteine through the conserved F or W. The D gene is left open where the match is weak. Expanded clones are given a class, and other clones once, few, many or no size at all.

abundance	j_gene	v_gene	d_gene	CDR3aa
many	TRBJ1-5	TRBV11-2	-	CASSLGPGGPQHF
many	TRBJ2-4	TRBV11-2	TRBD1	CASSLDRGNIQYF
many	TRBJ2-5	TRBV5-1	-	CASSLGQQQETQYF
-	TRBJ1-2	TRBV27	-	CASSPSVGGPYGYTF
few	TRBJ2-7	TRBV4-1	-	CASTRERGQYEQYF
many	TRBJ2-7	TRBV7-3	-	CASSLGPSYEQYF
many	TRBJ1-5	TRBV20-1	TRBD1	CSANRGWGRADQPQHF
many	TRBJ1-1	TRBV12-3/TRBV12-4	-	CASRIPRDTEAFF
-	TRBJ2-2	TRBV7-7	TRBD1	CASSPPGQGSPGELFF
few	TRBJ2-2	TRBV7-9	-	CASSTIEGSTGELFF
-	TRBJ2-5	TRBV7-3	TRBD1	CASSIQQGATQYF
few	TRBJ1-2	TRBV3-1	TRBD1	CASSSLPGQGNHGYTF
few	TRBJ1-2	TRBV20-1	TRBD1	CSARDPEQGDLYGYTF
-	TRBJ1-5	TRBV19	TRBD1	CASSTDRTYQPQHF
many	TRBJ2-5	TRBV6-8	-	CASSYSGSEIETQYF
-	TRBJ1-1	TRBV18	-	CASSPLRGLAEAFF
many	TRBJ2-7	TRBV6-1	-	CASSKGRGLSYEQYF
many	TRBJ1-1	TRBV12-3/TRBV12-4	-	CASSFRAAEAFF
many	TRBJ1-5	TRBV7-8	TRBD1	CASTPQGERSNQPQHF
many	TRBJ2-5	TRBV30	-	CAWSHPHRARETQYF
-	TRBJ2-7	TRBV25-1	TRBD2	CASSDSTSFASYEQYF
-	TRBJ2-2	TRBV10-1	-	CASSEGSSGELFF
few	TRBJ1-2	TRBV4-2	-	CASSQGSVNYGYTF
-	TRBJ2-5	TRBV5-4	TRBD2	CASSLGLAGGPYQETQYF
-	TRBJ1-1	TRBV6-2/TRBV6-3	TRBD1	CATSTTGVDTEAFF
-	TRBJ1-2	TRBV4-1	-	CASSQDLDYGYTF
-	TRBJ2-2	TRBV28	-	CASINSGSGELFF
many	TRBJ1-5	TRBV28	TRBD1	CASSFWATGGGQPQHF
many	TRBJ2-5	TRBV15	TRBD1	CATSRVSDRDREETQYF
few	TRBJ2-1	TRBV5-4	-	CASSLGLGYNEQFF
many	TRBJ2-7	TRBV18	-	CASSPGTTHEQYF
many	TRBJ1-2	TRBV25-1	-	CASSESYEELYGYTF
many	TRBJ1-2	TRBV6-1	TRBD1	CASSPDRVSGYTF
many	TRBJ1-3	TRBV2	-	CASSPYGTFYAGNTIYF
many	TRBJ1-2	TRBV12-3/TRBV12-4	-	CASSSFPLSGGYTF
many	TRBJ1-5	TRBV15	-	CATSRDDRNQPQHF
many	TRBJ2-4	TRBV7-8	TRBD2	CASSWEGIGVQYF
-	TRBJ2-2	TRBV5-1	-	CASKLSPNTGELFF
-	TRBJ1-1	TRBV15	TRBD1	CATSRDGGWGQGDTEAFF
few	TRBJ1-4	TRBV6-1	-	CASTTTPGREKLFF
many	TRBJ1-3	TRBV5-1	TRBD1	CASRPDRGSFSGNTIYF
many	TRBJ1-1	TRBV12-3/TRBV12-4	TRBD1	CASSFYGRGKGNTEAFF
many	TRBJ2-7	TRBV7-8	TRBD1	CASSIRGTGKLGEQYF
many	TRBJ2-7	TRBV6-1	-	CASSEWFRYEQYF
many	TRBJ1-2	TRBV7-2	-	CASSLALRDLKTGGYTF
many	TRBJ1-1	TRBV15	-	CATSRDRGAGYTEAFF
many	TRBJ2-2	TRBV12-3/TRBV12-4	TRBD1	CASGRQGATGELFF
many	TRBJ1-1	TRBV30	-	CAWSFGPAEAFF
many	TRBJ2-7	TRBV7-3	-	CASSQRSSYEQYF
many	TRBJ2-7	TRBV7-3	-	CASSLGQLGEQYF
few	TRBJ2-7	TRBV4-1	-	CASSRSQYEQYF
many	TRBJ1-1	TRBV12-3/TRBV12-4	-	CASSFRESAFF
many	TRBJ2-5	TRBV2	-	CASSELIETQYF